This note documents a single TCR beta chain sequence. The authors split each subset's genomic DNA evenly across several immunoSEQ plates. Data came from immunoSEQ multiplex PCR; TCRdb stores just in-frame clones and leaves some out. Counted here are hundreds of thousands of clones, roughly 98% occurring once; the ten biggest clones make up less than 0.35%. The CDR3 is 14 amino acids. The germline V gene has CDR1 SGHRS and CDR2 YFSETQ. The germline V and J ends were trimmed by 0 bases and 4 bases, with 8 bases remaining between them. The data derive from a study of shared clonotypes between healthy human individuals. Naive CD8 cells comprised CD45RO-negative, CCR7-positively selected cells, excluding terminally differentiated effector memory CD45RA+ cells. All donors were healthy HIV-negative adults lacking recent acute infections or vaccinations. Caucasian adults residing in Nashville, Tennessee made up all the donors.

The sample taken for sequencing was naive CD8+ T cells sorted from blood. This clonotype originated in a man aged 30-40 years in good health. This chain connects TRBV5-1 to TRBJ2-1; D is unclear. CDR3 amino acids: CASSLELGYNEQFF. The CDR3 region has the DNA TGCGCCAGCAGCTTGGAGTTGGGATACAATGAGCAGTTCTTC.